These 25 T cell receptor beta chains were all obtained from the same sample, sequenced in a study of T cell responses to AZD1222 COVID-19 vaccine. Sequencing was performed with immunoSEQ multiplex PCR; in TCRdb, only in-frame clones are kept and a portion is missing. The sample shows some 170,000 clones, around 94% of them seen only once. Sequenced material: peripheral blood, taken on day 0 of AZD1222 vaccination. The receptors were sampled from an adult in good health.

V usage is TRBV27 and J usage is TRBJ1-1, with D unclear. This CDR3 is 13 amino acids long. CDR1 MNHEY and CDR2 SMNVEV come from the germline V gene (reference sequence). V lost 2 bases, J lost 13 bases, and 17 bases lay in between. Here the CDR3 reads CASSLNPFGPSFF. The DNA for the CDR3 is TGTGCCAGCAGTTTAAACCCTTTCGGGCCCAGTTTCTTT.

The chain joins TRBV5-6 to TRBJ1-6, with a possible D match to TRBD1 (5 bases). Trimming removed 3 bases at V and 8 bases at J, with 18 bases between. CDR1 and CDR2 from the germline V gene are SGHDT and YYEEEE. The CDR3 runs 16 residues. The CDR3 DNA is TGTGCCAGCAGCTCGACGGGGGAGGGCAGGGATTCACCCCTCCACTTT. This gives the protein CASSSTGEGRDSPLHF.

J is TRBJ2-1 and V is TRBV2, with TRBD2 identical over 7 bases. Per the germline V gene, CDR1 is SNHLY and CDR2 is FYNNEI. The J segment lost 3 bases and the V segment lost 6 bases, leaving 8 bases of the junction unmatched. This CDR3 is built from 15 residues. The CDR3 reads CASRSDLAVYNEQFF. The CDR3 nucleotides read TGTGCCAGCAGATCTGACCTAGCGGTCTACAATGAGCAGTTCTTC.

This chain links TRBV4-2 with TRBJ1-6; no clear D. The V gene lost 1 base and the J gene lost 6 bases, with 4 bases spanning the gap. Germline values: CDR1 LGHNA, CDR2 YNFKEQ. The CDR3 has 13 amino acids. Here the CDR3 DNA reads TGTGCCAGCAGCCAAGTCAGTAATTCACCCCTCCACTTT. Translated: CASSQVSNSPLHF.

The chain joins TRBV6-5 to TRBJ1-1; D is uncertain. The germline CDR1 and CDR2 sequences are MNHEY and SVGAGI. V gave up 5 bases and J gave up 0 bases, with 7 bases separating them. The CDR3 spans 13 residues. The CDR3 DNA follows: TGTGCCAGCAGTCTGACTTTGAACACTGAAGCTTTCTTT. Its protein product is CASSLTLNTEAFF.

The chain joins TRBV5-1 to TRBJ2-3; D perhaps matches TRBD2 (6 bases). Trimming removed 0 bases at V and 10 bases at J, with 12 bases between. Looked up from germline, CDR1 is SGHRS and CDR2 is YFSETQ. CDR3 length equals 13 residues. The CDR3 is CASSLEAGRSQYF. The CDR3 DNA sequence: TGCGCCAGCAGCTTGGAGGCGGGACGTTCGCAGTATTTT.

V usage is TRBV7-2 and J usage is TRBJ1-2; 7 bases are a match to TRBD1. Germline loops: CDR1 SGHTA, CDR2 FQGNSA. V dropped 2 bases and J dropped 5; count of bases not matched to a gene: 5. CDR3 length: 14 residues. The CDR3 reads CASSLMQGGYGYTF. In nucleotides, the CDR3 is TGTGCCAGCAGCTTAATGCAGGGGGGATATGGCTACACCTTC.

CDR3 DNA: TGTGCCAGCAGCGTAGAACTAGCGGGAGGGATGGGTTACAATGAGCAGTTCTTC. Amino acid sequence: CASSVELAGGMGYNEQFF. J is TRBJ2-1 and V is TRBV9; TRBD2 aligns across 13 bases. The CDR3 is 18 amino acids. J lost 4 bases, V lost 0 bases, and 7 bases had no gene match. Germline CDR1 SGDLS, CDR2 YYNGEE.

Comment on this clone: At one end the junction does not follow the germline gene, possibly because of a read error. The chain joins TRBV6-2 or TRBV6-3 to TRBJ2-3, with 9 bases identical to TRBD2. The CDR3 extends over 16 amino acids. Germline assignment: CDR1 MNHEY and CDR2 SVGEGT. CDR3 loop: CASTYLGVAGEDTQYF. Written as DNA, the CDR3 is TGTGCCAGCACTTACCTAGGGGTAGCGGGAGAAGATACGCAGTATTTT.

The genes are TRBV15 and TRBJ2-7, with TRBD1 matching over 7 bases. J gave up 3 bases and V 0 bases, and 11 bases lay outside the gene matches. The germline V gene has CDR1 LNHNV and CDR2 YYDKDF (reference sequence). This CDR3 has 17 amino acids. The CDR3: CATSRDRVTAGGYEQYF. The CDR3 DNA is TGTGCCACCAGCAGAGATCGGGTGACAGCAGGGGGCTACGAGCAGTACTTC. The complete variable domain, with remaining parts taken from reference TRBV15 and TRBJ2-7, reads DAMVIQNPRYQVTQFGKPVTLSCSQTLNHNVMYWYQQKSSQAPKLLFHYYDKDFNNEADTPDNFQSRRPNTSFCFLDIRSPGLGDTAMYLCATSRDRVTAGGYEQYFGPGTRLTVT.

The chain joins TRBV3-1 (or the pseudogene TRBV3-2) to TRBJ2-3; D is unclear. V shed 4 bases and J shed 0 bases, with 5 bases lying between them. Germline-derived CDR1 and CDR2 are LGHDT and YNNKEL (reference sequence). The CDR3 covers 13 residues. Here the CDR3 DNA reads TGTGCCAGCAGCCCCTTGAGCACAGATACGCAGTATTTT. Translating it yields CASSPLSTDTQYF.

The chain has TRBV18 and TRBJ1-1; 8 bases align to TRBD1. The trim removed 1 base at V and 3 bases at J, leaving 4 bases unmatched. The V gene's germline CDR1 is KGHSH and CDR2 LQKENI. The CDR3 loop spans 15 amino acids. CDR3 sequence reads: CASSPRQGLDTEAFF. Written as DNA, the CDR3 is TGTGCCAGCTCACCACGACAGGGGTTGGACACTGAAGCTTTCTTT. Together with reference TRBV18 and TRBJ1-1, the CDR3 gives the full variable domain: NAGVMQNPRHLVRRRGQEARLRCSPMKGHSHVYWYRQLPEEGLKFMVYLQKENIIDESGMPKERFSAEFPKEGPSILRIQQVVRGDSAAYFCASSPRQGLDTEAFFGQGTRLTVV.

This chain joins TRBV3-1 (or the pseudogene TRBV3-2) and TRBJ1-5; D gene unclear. Deletions cut 4 bases from V and 5 bases from J, with 9 bases between. The V gene's germline CDR1 is LGHDT and CDR2 YNNKEL (reference sequence). This CDR3 is 13 amino acids long. The CDR3 region has the DNA TGTGCCAGCAGCCCCCGCCGGGATCAGCCCCAGCATTTT. Encoded protein: CASSPRRDQPQHF.

This clone appeared a single time. The chain carries TRBV30 and TRBJ2-2, with 13 bases matching TRBD2. The length of the CDR3 is 16 residues. Trimming cost V 0 bases and J 3 bases; bases outside gene matches: 1. Germline CDR1 GTSNPN, CDR2 SVGIG (reference sequence). CDR3 bases: TGTGCCTGGAGTGTACTAGCGGGAGGGTACACCGGGGAGCTGTTTTTT. Amino acid sequence: CAWSVLAGGYTGELFF.

The chain uses TRBV6-5 and TRBJ2-7; 10 bases are shared with TRBD2. Looked up from germline, CDR1 is MNHEY and CDR2 is SVGAGI. V dropped 5 bases and J dropped 3; count of bases not matched to a gene: 7. This CDR3 has 15 residues. CDR3 sequence: CASSPASGSNYEQYF. In DNA, the CDR3 is TGTGCCAGCAGTCCCGCTAGCGGGAGCAACTACGAGCAGTACTTC.

The CDR3 here is CSVDDAGTGNGYTF. The CDR3 nucleotides are TGCAGCGTTGATGACGCCGGGACAGGAAATGGCTACACCTTC. J is TRBJ1-2 and V is TRBV29-1; 8 nucleotides align to TRBD1. CDR1 and CDR2 (germline): SQVTM, ANQGSEA. Trimming cost V 3 bases and J 6 bases; bases outside gene matches: 9. The CDR3 covers 14 residues.

The J gene is TRBJ1-1, the V gene TRBV10-3; possibly TRBD1 for D (5 bases). In germline, CDR1 is ENHRY, CDR2 SYGVKD. V was cut by 8 bases and J by 5 bases, with 18 bases left in between. The CDR3 covers 14 residues. The CDR3 DNA sequence: TGTGCCATCGGACCTGAGGGGCGCGGGACTGAAGCTTTCTTT. Its protein is CAIGPEGRGTEAFF.

The chain combines TRBV5-8 with TRBJ2-7; TRBD2 is a possible D gene (5 bases). V shed 3 bases and J shed 4 bases, with 14 bases lying between them. This CDR3 is built from 14 residues. Germline assignment: CDR1 SGHTS and CDR2 YDEGEE. The CDR3, as DNA: TGTGCCAGCAGCTCCGGCGGGTCCACATACGAGCAGTACTTC. Its protein is CASSSGGSTYEQYF.

The chain links TRBV20-1 to TRBJ1-2; D ambiguous. Germline V lookup: CDR1 DFQATT, CDR2 SNEGSKA (reference sequence). The CDR3 length is 14 residues. Deletions cut 3 bases from V and 0 bases from J, with 11 bases between. The CDR3 loop is CSASVKGANYGYTF. The CDR3 bases are TGCAGTGCTAGTGTGAAGGGAGCTAACTATGGCTACACCTTC.

The chain recombines TRBV7-9 with TRBJ2-4, with D hard to call. Germline values: CDR1 SEHNR, CDR2 FQNEAQ (reference sequence). The CDR3 spans 12 residues. Trimming stripped 7 bases from V and 4 bases from J, with 8 bases between. CDR3 in DNA: TGTGCCAGCACCACAGAGAAAAACATTCAGTACTTC. Amino acid sequence: CASTTEKNIQYF.

This chain's CDR3 is CASSQDRAYGYTF. The CDR3 nucleotides are TGTGCCAGCAGCCAGGACAGGGCCTATGGCTACACCTTC. The rearrangement joins TRBV4-2 to TRBJ1-2, with 8 bases fitting TRBD1. The CDR3 has 13 amino acids. CDR1 and CDR2 from the germline V gene are LGHNA and YNFKEQ. Trimming took 3 bases from V and 4 from J; bases not matched to a gene: 1.

The CDR3 region has the DNA TGTGCCAGCAGCGTGACCATGACAGTTTCACCCCTCCACTTT. Residues: CASSVTMTVSPLHF. The J gene is TRBJ1-6, the V gene TRBV6-5; perhaps TRBD1 as D (5 bases). The CDR3 consists of 14 residues. CDR1 is MNHEY, CDR2 SVGAGI, per germline. V was shortened by 6 bases and J by 9 bases, with 15 bases between the two germline ends.

V gene TRBV6-5 combines with J gene TRBJ1-1; 7 bases line up with TRBD1. V lost 6 bases to trimming and J lost 1 base; unmatched junction nucleotides: 5. The CDR3 is made up of 14 amino acids. Germline loops: CDR1 MNHEY, CDR2 SVGAGI. The CDR3 sequence is CASRRQGGNTEAFF. The CDR3 DNA reads TGTGCCAGCAGACGACAGGGAGGGAACACTGAAGCTTTCTTT.

The V gene is TRBV27, the J gene TRBJ1-5; D is uncertain. CDR3 length equals 16 residues. With 6 bases removed from V and 0 bases from J, the gap between germline ends came to 15 bases. Germline CDR1 reads MNHEY; CDR2 reads SMNVEV (reference sequence). The CDR3 reads CASSRTGIFSNQPQHF. CDR3 bases: TGTGCCAGCAGCAGAACCGGGATCTTTAGCAATCAGCCCCAGCATTTT.

The chain joins TRBV27 to TRBJ1-1, with 9 positions matching TRBD1. V trimming: 5 bases; J trimming: 8 bases; junction bases outside the gene matches: 9. Germline-derived CDR1 and CDR2 are MNHEY and SMNVEV (reference sequence). The CDR3 extends over 14 amino acids. This chain's CDR3 is CASSQSGTGREAFF. The CDR3 bases are TGTGCCAGCAGTCAATCCGGGACAGGGAGAGAAGCTTTCTTT.